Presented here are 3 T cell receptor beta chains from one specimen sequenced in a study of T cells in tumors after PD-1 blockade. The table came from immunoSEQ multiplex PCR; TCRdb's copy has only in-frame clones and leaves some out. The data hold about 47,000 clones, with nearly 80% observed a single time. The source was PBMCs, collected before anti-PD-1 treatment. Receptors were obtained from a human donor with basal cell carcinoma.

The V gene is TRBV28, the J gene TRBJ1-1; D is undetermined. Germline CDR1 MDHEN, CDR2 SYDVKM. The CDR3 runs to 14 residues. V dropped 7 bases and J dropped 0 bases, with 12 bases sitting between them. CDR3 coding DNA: TGTGCCAGCACCTCGGAGGCAATGAACACTGAAGCTTTCTTT. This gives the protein CASTSEAMNTEAFF. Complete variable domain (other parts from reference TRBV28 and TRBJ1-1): DVKVTQSSRYLVKRTGEKVFLECVQDMDHENMFWYRQDPGLGLRLIYFSYDVKMKEKGDIPEGYSVSREKKERFSLILESASTNQTSMYLCASTSEAMNTEAFFGQGTRLTVV.

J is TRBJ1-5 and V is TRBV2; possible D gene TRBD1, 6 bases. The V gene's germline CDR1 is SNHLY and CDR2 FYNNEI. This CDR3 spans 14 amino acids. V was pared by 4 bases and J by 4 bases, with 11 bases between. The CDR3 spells CASSAGHPNQPQHF. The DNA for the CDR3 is TGTGCCAGCAGTGCGGGACACCCAAATCAGCCCCAGCATTTT.

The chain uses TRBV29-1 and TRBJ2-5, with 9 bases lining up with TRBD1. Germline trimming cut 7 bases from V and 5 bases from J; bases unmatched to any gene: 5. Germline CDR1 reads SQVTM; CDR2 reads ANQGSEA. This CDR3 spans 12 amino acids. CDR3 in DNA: TGCAGCGCCGTGACAGGGGGGGAGACCCAGTACTTC. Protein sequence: CSAVTGGETQYF.